These 5 T cell receptor beta chains were sequenced from one sample in a study of blood T cells in healthy people across ages. A sample-barcoded 5' primer and a J-beta primer mix were used in a second PCR of roughly 6 to 12 cycles. From the 5' RACE reads, TCRdb called clonotypes with MiXCR, one entry per CDR3 protein. Among 780,000 or so distinct CDR3 sequences listed, roughly three fifths were seen once. The sample was blood. The receptors were sampled from a middle-aged man in good health.

As regards this clonotype: One junction end does not reproduce the germline sequence, and a read error may be involved. This chain connects TRBV7-7 to TRBJ2-5; D might be TRBD2 (7 bases). CDR1 SSHAT and CDR2 FNYEAQ come from the germline V gene (reference sequence). This CDR3 has 17 amino acids. The CDR3 sequence is CASSLRGGAMGGETQYF. The DNA for the CDR3 is TGTGCTAGCAGCTTACGTGGGGGGGCCATGGGTGGAGAGACCCAGTACTTC. Using reference TRBV7-7 and TRBJ2-5 for the parts outside the CDR3, the full variable domain is GAGVSQSPRYKVTKRGQDVTLRCDPISSHATLYWYQQALGQGPEFLTYFNYEAQPDKSGLPSDRFSAERPEGSISTLTIQRTEQRDSAMYRCASSLRGGAMGGETQYFGPGTRLLVL.

V usage is TRBV6-5 and J usage is TRBJ1-2; 9 nucleotides match TRBD1. V was pared by 6 bases and J by 4 bases, with 6 bases of the junction left unmatched. Per the germline V gene, CDR1 is MNHEY and CDR2 is SVGAGI. The CDR3 contains 14 residues. CDR3 coding DNA: TGTGCCAGCAGGGGACAGGGTTGGGCCTATGGCTACACCTTC. This sequence encodes CASRGQGWAYGYTF.

This clonotype appeared a few times. This chain uses TRBV10-3 with TRBJ2-2, with 10 bases lining up with TRBD1. The trim removed 6 bases at V and 6 bases at J, leaving 10 bases unmatched. The CDR3 spans 16 residues. CDR1 is ENHRY, CDR2 SYGVKD, per germline. Here the CDR3 reads CAISGGRGQGAGELFF. The CDR3 DNA reads TGTGCCATCAGCGGAGGGAGAGGACAGGGGGCCGGGGAGCTGTTTTTT.

The rearrangement joins TRBV7-2 to TRBJ1-4; D gene ambiguous. Trimming took off 5 bases at V and 8 bases at J, with 18 bases between the two ends. The CDR3 runs 15 residues. In germline, CDR1 is SGHTA, CDR2 FQGNSA. Here the CDR3 DNA reads TGTGCCAGCAGCGCTTCGGGAAAACCGGGGGAAAAACTGTTTTTT. It is translated as CASSASGKPGEKLFF.

This sequence joins TRBV4-2 and TRBJ2-6, with TRBD1 matching 7 bases. Looked up from germline, CDR1 is LGHNA and CDR2 is YNFKEQ. The CDR3 sequence is 17 residues long. The V segment lost 3 bases and the J segment 4 bases; nucleotides outside the gene matches: 9. The CDR3 loop reads CASSHVDRADGANVLTF. DNA of the CDR3: TGTGCCAGCAGCCATGTCGACAGGGCAGACGGGGCCAACGTCCTGACTTTC.